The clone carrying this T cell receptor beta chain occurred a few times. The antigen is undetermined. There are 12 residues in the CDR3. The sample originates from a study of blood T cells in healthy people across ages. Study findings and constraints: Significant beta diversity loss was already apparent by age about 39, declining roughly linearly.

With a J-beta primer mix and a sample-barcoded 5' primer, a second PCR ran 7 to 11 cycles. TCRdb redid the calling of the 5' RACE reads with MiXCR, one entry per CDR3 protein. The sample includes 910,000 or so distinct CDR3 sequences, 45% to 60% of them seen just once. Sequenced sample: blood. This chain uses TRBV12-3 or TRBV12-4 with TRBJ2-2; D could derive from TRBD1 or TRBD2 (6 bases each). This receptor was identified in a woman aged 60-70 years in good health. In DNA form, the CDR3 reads TGTGCACAGGGAGGGAACACCGGGGAGCTGTTTTTT. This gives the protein CAQGGNTGELFF.